The rows below give T cell receptor beta chains drawn from one sample of a study of ipilimumab plus nivolumab after autologous stem cell transplantation. Clones were sequenced by immunoSEQ multiplex PCR, and TCRdb holds only the in-frame ones, with some missing. The data show 77,000 or so clones, with approximately 83% seen just once and 2% to 2.5% held by the top ten. This sample comprised PBMCs, obtained in a trial of ipilimumab plus nivolumab as post-transplant consolidation. All receptors derive from a male donor with diffuse large B-cell lymphoma. Both conserved end residues are part of each CDR3. D genes are given only for firm matches. Not every row has a clone size; where given, it reads once, few, many or a size class.

abundance,j_gene,d_gene,v_gene,CDR3aa,CDR3nt
-,TRBJ2-5,-,TRBV6-5,CASSPQVGVAETQYF,TGTGCCAGCAGTCCCCAGGTGGGGGTGGCGGAGACCCAGTACTTC
-,TRBJ1-1,TRBD1,TRBV10-2,CASRPQTGDWTEAFF,TGCGCCAGCAGGCCACAGACAGGGGATTGGACTGAAGCTTTCTTT
-,TRBJ2-3,TRBD2,TRBV5-1,CASRMAPSGGYTQYF,TGCGCCAGCAGGATGGCCCCTAGCGGGGGTTATACGCAGTATTTT
once,TRBJ1-6,TRBD1,TRBV5-1,CASSLDGQEAPLHF,TGCGCCAGCAGCTTGGATGGACAGGAAGCTCCCCTCCACTTT
-,TRBJ2-7,TRBD1,TRBV7-8,CASSRDRAYEQYF,TGTGCCAGCAGCCGGGACAGGGCCTACGAGCAGTACTTC
-,TRBJ1-5,-,TRBV5-5,CASSPAPLQPQHF,TGTGCCAGCAGCCCGGCCCCTCTTCAGCCCCAGCATTTT
-,TRBJ1-2,TRBD1,TRBV7-2,CASSTRQGTYGYTF,TGTGCCAGCAGCACCCGACAGGGGACATATGGCTACACCTTC
few,TRBJ1-2,-,TRBV4-2,CASSLGVTANYGYTF,TGTGCCAGCAGCCTAGGGGTTACAGCTAACTATGGCTACACCTTC
-,TRBJ1-6,-,TRBV19,CATRYQGNSPLHF,TGTGCCACCAGATACCAGGGTAACTCACCCCTCCACTTT
-,TRBJ1-1,-,TRBV7-7,CASMPMGGTEAFF,TGTGCTAGCATGCCAATGGGAGGCACTGAAGCTTTCTTT
-,TRBJ1-1,-,TRBV7-2,CASSLAGVRDTEAFF,TGTGCCAGCAGCTTAGCGGGGGTTCGGGACACTGAAGCTTTCTTT
-,TRBJ2-3,-,TRBV7-3,CASSLGVAYGTDTQYF,TGTGCCAGCAGCTTAGGGGTAGCCTACGGCACAGATACGCAGTATTTT
-,TRBJ2-3,TRBD2,TRBV29-1,CSVELAGGPGTDTQYF,TGCAGCGTTGAACTAGCGGGGGGGCCAGGCACAGATACGCAGTATTTT
-,TRBJ1-1,-,TRBV12-5,CASGPLAGLLNTEAFF,TGTGCTAGTGGTCCATTAGCCGGGCTCTTGAACACTGAAGCTTTCTTT
-,TRBJ1-6,-,TRBV2,CASRTGSGRNSPLHF,TGTGCCAGCCGCACGGGGTCCGGACGGAATTCACCCCTCCACTTT
-,TRBJ2-7,-,TRBV19,CASSIGGRGHEQYF,TGTGCCAGTAGTATAGGTGGCAGGGGACACGAGCAGTACTTC
-,TRBJ2-3,TRBD2,TRBV10-3,CAISERGGGITDTQYF,TGTGCCATCAGTGAGCGCGGCGGGGGGATTACAGATACGCAGTATTTT
-,TRBJ2-7,-,TRBV5-4,CASSYSGGAAYEQYF,TGTGCCAGCAGCTACTCGGGGGGCGCAGCCTACGAGCAGTACTTC
-,TRBJ1-4,TRBD1,TRBV4-1,CASSLRDRGHLSEKLFF,TGCGCCAGCAGCCTCCGGGACAGGGGGCATTTGAGTGAAAAACTGTTTTTT
-,TRBJ2-3,-,TRBV11-2,CASSSRLVSTDTQYF,TGTGCCAGCAGCTCAAGACTAGTGAGCACAGATACGCAGTATTTT
-,TRBJ1-2,-,TRBV15,CATSPRGPGSYGYTF,TGTGCCACCAGCCCAAGAGGACCAGGGAGCTATGGCTACACCTTC
few,TRBJ1-2,-,TRBV9,CASSVGKRAYTF,TGTGCCAGCAGCGTAGGGAAAAGAGCCTACACCTTC
-,TRBJ2-3,-,TRBV19,CASSALGGRTDTQYF,TGTGCCAGTAGTGCGTTGGGGGGCCGCACAGATACGCAGTATTTT
-,TRBJ1-5,TRBD1,TRBV30,CAWSPDRDQPQHF,TGTGCCTGGAGTCCCGACAGGGATCAGCCCCAGCATTTT
-,TRBJ2-5,-,TRBV29-1,CSVAESQETQYF,TGCAGCGTAGCGGAGTCACAAGAGACCCAGTACTTC
-,TRBJ1-2,-,TRBV10-3,CAIRDQVIDYGYTF,TGTGCCATCAGAGATCAGGTAATCGACTATGGCTACACCTTC
-,TRBJ2-3,-,TRBV2,CASSETLAKGTQYF,TGTGCCAGCAGTGAAACCCTGGCCAAGGGTACGCAGTATTTT
-,TRBJ1-2,-,TRBV7-3,CASSLNAGSLRYTF,TGTGCCAGCAGCTTAAATGCAGGGAGTCTACGCTACACCTTC
-,TRBJ1-6,-,TRBV5-1,CASSSTGPYNSPLHF,TGCGCCAGCAGCTCCACAGGTCCTTATAATTCACCCCTCCACTTT
-,TRBJ2-3,TRBD2,TRBV6-1,CASSAKRGGQDTQYF,TGTGCCAGCAGTGCGAAGCGGGGGGGCCAGGATACGCAGTATTTT
-,TRBJ1-5,-,TRBV19,CASSTGRANQPQHF,TGTGCCAGTAGTACGGGGAGGGCAAATCAGCCCCAGCATTTT
few,TRBJ1-6,-,TRBV14,CASSQDLNSPLHF,TGTGCCAGCAGCCAAGATCTTAATTCACCCCTCCACTTT
-,TRBJ2-1,TRBD2,TRBV9,CASSVGVDSGGHNEQFF,TGTGCCAGCAGCGTAGGGGTTGATAGCGGGGGTCACAATGAGCAGTTCTTC
-,TRBJ2-1,-,TRBV5-8,CASREYPTYSYNEQFF,TGTGCCAGCCGAGAGTACCCCACATACTCCTACAATGAGCAGTTCTTC
few,TRBJ1-1,-,TRBV4-1,CASSPSGPQGFGAFF,TGCGCCAGCAGCCCATCGGGGCCACAGGGATTTGGAGCTTTCTTT
-,TRBJ2-7,TRBD1,TRBV11-2,CASSQPPLTGDSYEQYF,TGTGCCAGCAGCCAACCCCCACTGACAGGGGACTCCTACGAGCAGTACTTC
-,TRBJ1-1,-,TRBV7-9,CASSLQTGDTEAFF,TGTGCCAGCAGCTTGCAGACCGGCGACACTGAAGCTTTCTTT
-,TRBJ1-3,-,TRBV30,CAWSAGSGNTIYF,TGTGCCTGGAGTGCAGGGTCTGGAAACACCATATATTTT
-,TRBJ2-7,-,TRBV19,CASSFPGQGSYEQYF,TGTGCCAGTAGCTTTCCGGGACAAGGCTCCTACGAGCAGTACTTC
-,TRBJ2-5,TRBD1,TRBV7-8,CASRSGQAVETQYF,TGTGCCAGCAGGTCCGGACAGGCCGTAGAGACCCAGTACTTC
-,TRBJ1-2,-,TRBV7-2,CASTSTASGFYGYTF,TGTGCCAGCACCTCTACAGCCTCCGGGTTCTACGGCTACACCTTC
-,TRBJ2-5,-,TRBV6-6,CASRPGGIQETQYF,TGTGCCAGCAGACCCGGGGGAATTCAAGAGACCCAGTACTTC
-,TRBJ1-5,-,TRBV19,CASSPRDSNQPQHF,TGTGCCAGTAGTCCCCGGGACAGCAATCAGCCCCAGCATTTT